Below are 8 T cell receptor beta chains sequenced from a single sample in a study of blood T cell repertoires in COVID-19. Using immunoSEQ multiplex PCR, the repertoire was profiled, and TCRdb retains in-frame clones only, with some absent. The sample comprises some 150,000 clones, about 87% of which are singletons, and around 3.9% rests with the top ten. Source material: peripheral blood. Receptors were obtained from a woman aged 60-70 years who had recovered from COVID-19.

V gene TRBV28 combines with J gene TRBJ2-1; a weak D match, TRBD2 (6 bases). CDR1 and CDR2 from the germline V gene are MDHEN and SYDVKM. V was shortened by 7 bases and J by 7 bases, with 17 bases between the two germline ends. The CDR3 has 14 residues. CDR3: CASTLQGLLNEQFF. CDR3 sequence (DNA): TGTGCCAGCACCCTTCAGGGACTCCTTAATGAGCAGTTCTTC.

The V call is TRBV30, the J call TRBJ1-4, with 8 positions matching TRBD1. Germline values: CDR1 GTSNPN, CDR2 SVGIG (reference sequence). This CDR3 is built from 12 residues. V trimming: 8 bases; J trimming: 8 bases; junction bases outside the gene matches: 7. CDR3 amino acids: CARQGAREKLFF. The CDR3 nucleotides read TGTGCCCGGCAGGGGGCCAGGGAAAAACTGTTTTTT.

V gene TRBV6-1 combines with J gene TRBJ2-3; the D is unclear. The V end lost 0 bases, the J end lost 0 bases, and 7 bases lay between the germline ends. Germline loops: CDR1 MNHNS, CDR2 SASEGT. This CDR3 comprises 15 residues. This CDR3 is CASSEAYGSTDTQYF. The CDR3 bases are TGTGCCAGCAGTGAAGCGTACGGTAGCACAGATACGCAGTATTTT.

This rearrangement joins TRBV7-9 to TRBJ2-2; no definite D call. CDR1 is SEHNR and CDR2 is FQNEAQ in the germline V gene (reference sequence). The CDR3 consists of 14 residues. Between the trimmed V and J ends, which lost 3 bases and 4 bases, there was a span of 9 bases. The CDR3 DNA reads TGTGCCAGCAGCTTCTCCCGTCTCACCGGGGAGCTGTTTTTT. Translated, it gives CASSFSRLTGELFF.

This rearrangement joins TRBV29-1 to TRBJ2-3; no firm D call. The CDR3 contains 13 residues. The V end was cut by 6 bases, the J end by 0 bases, with 10 bases between. Germline loops: CDR1 SQVTM, CDR2 ANQGSEA. CDR3 bases: TGCAGCGTGGGCCCCGGGAGCACAGATACGCAGTATTTT. Translated, it gives CSVGPGSTDTQYF.

The chain uses TRBV7-6 and TRBJ1-3, with 10 bases lining up with TRBD1. Germline CDR1 reads SGHVS; CDR2 reads FNYEAQ. The CDR3 runs 17 residues. With 5 bases clipped from V and 0 bases from J, the junction kept 7 bases outside the gene matches. The CDR3 region is CASSAGQGLVSGNTIYF. For the CDR3, the DNA is TGTGCCAGCAGCGCGGGACAGGGGTTGGTCTCTGGAAACACCATATATTTT.

This chain connects TRBV7-8 to TRBJ1-2; 8 nucleotides line up with TRBD1. Germline V gene sequence: CDR1 SGHVS, CDR2 FQNEAQ. The CDR3 spans 13 residues. Germline trimming cut 5 bases from V and 6 bases from J; bases unmatched to any gene: 5. Written as DNA, the CDR3 is TGTGCCAGCAGCAAAACAGGGGGGGATGGCTACACCTTC. Amino acids: CASSKTGGDGYTF.

The chain is built from TRBV24-1 and TRBJ2-7; 10 nucleotides match TRBD1. The CDR3 runs to 15 residues. V trimming: 4 bases; J trimming: 0 bases; junction bases outside the gene matches: 2. Per the germline V gene, CDR1 is KGHDR and CDR2 is SFDVKD. The DNA for the CDR3 is TGTGCCACCAGTGACCGGACAGGGGGCTCCTACGAGCAGTACTTC. Its translation is CATSDRTGGSYEQYF.